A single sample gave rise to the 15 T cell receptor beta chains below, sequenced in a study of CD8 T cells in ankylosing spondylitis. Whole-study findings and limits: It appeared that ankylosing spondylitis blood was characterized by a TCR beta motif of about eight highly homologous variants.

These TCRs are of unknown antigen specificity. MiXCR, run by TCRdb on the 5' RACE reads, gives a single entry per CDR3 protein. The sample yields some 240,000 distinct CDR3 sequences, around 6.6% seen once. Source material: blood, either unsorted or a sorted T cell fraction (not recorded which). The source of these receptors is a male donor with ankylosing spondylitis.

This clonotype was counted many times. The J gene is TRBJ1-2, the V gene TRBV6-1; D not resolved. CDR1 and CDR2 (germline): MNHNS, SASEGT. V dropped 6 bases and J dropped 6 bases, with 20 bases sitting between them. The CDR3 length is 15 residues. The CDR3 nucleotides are TGTGCCAGCAGGGATAGGGCGAGGCTACTCGATGGCTACACCTTC. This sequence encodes CASRDRARLLDGYTF.

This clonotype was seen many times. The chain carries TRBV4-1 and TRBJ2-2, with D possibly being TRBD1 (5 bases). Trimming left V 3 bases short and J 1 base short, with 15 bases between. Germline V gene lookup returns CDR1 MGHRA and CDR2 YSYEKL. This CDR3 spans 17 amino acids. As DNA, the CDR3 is TGCGCCAGCAGCCAGGTGAAGGGCAGGGAGAACACCGGGGAGCTGTTTTTT. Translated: CASSQVKGRENTGELFF.

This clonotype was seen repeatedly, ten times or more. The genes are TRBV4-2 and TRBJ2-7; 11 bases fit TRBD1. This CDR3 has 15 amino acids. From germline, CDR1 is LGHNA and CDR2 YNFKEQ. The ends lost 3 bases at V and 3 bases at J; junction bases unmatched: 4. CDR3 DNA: TGTGCCAGCAGCCACTCCGGGACAGGGGGCTACGAGCAGTACTTC. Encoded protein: CASSHSGTGGYEQYF.

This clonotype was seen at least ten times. The CDR3 sequence is CASSQDLGQPSYEQYF. CDR3 sequence (DNA): TGCGCCAGCAGCCAAGACTTAGGACAGCCTTCCTACGAGCAGTACTTC. V is TRBV4-3 and J is TRBJ2-7; tentatively, D is TRBD1 (6 bases). With 0 bases removed from V and 1 base from J, the gap between germline ends came to 13 bases. The CDR3 loop spans 16 amino acids. Germline assignment: CDR1 LGHNA and CDR2 YSLEER.

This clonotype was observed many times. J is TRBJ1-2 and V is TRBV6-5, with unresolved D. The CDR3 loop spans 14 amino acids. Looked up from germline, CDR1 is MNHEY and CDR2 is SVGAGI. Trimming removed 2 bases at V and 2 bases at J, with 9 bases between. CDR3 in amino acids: CASSYISINYGYTF. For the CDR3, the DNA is TGTGCCAGCAGTTACATCAGCATAAACTATGGCTACACCTTC.

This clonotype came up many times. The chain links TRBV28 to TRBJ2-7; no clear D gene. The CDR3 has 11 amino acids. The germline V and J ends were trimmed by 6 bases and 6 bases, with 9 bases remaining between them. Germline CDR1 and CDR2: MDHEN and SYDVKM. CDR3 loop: CASSWGSEQYF. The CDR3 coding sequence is TGTGCCAGCAGCTGGGGAAGCGAGCAGTACTTC.

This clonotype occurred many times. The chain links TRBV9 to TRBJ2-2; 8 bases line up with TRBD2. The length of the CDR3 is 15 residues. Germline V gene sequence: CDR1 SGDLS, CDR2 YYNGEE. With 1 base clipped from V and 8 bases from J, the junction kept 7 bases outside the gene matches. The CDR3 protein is CASSVNRGGEGELFF. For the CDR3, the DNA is TGTGCCAGCAGCGTAAACCGGGGGGGCGAGGGGGAGCTGTTTTTT.

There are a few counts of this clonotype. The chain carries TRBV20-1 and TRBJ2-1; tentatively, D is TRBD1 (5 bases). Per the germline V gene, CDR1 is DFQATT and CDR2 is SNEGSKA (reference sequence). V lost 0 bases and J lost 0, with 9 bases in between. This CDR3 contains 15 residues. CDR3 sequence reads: CSAREQASSYNEQFF. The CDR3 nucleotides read TGCAGTGCTAGAGAACAGGCCAGCTCCTACAATGAGCAGTTCTTC.

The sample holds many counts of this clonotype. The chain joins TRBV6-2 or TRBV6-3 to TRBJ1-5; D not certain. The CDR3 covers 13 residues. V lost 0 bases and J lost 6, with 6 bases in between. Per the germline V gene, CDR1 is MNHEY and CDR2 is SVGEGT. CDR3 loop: CASSYSARQPQHF. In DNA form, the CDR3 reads TGTGCCAGCAGTTACTCCGCACGTCAGCCCCAGCATTTT.

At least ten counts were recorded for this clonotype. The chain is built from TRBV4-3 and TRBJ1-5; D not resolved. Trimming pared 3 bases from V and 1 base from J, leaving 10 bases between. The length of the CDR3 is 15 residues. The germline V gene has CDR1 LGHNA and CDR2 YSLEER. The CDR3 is CASSHSLKSNQPQHF. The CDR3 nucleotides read TGCGCCAGCAGCCACAGTTTGAAGAGCAATCAGCCCCAGCATTTT.

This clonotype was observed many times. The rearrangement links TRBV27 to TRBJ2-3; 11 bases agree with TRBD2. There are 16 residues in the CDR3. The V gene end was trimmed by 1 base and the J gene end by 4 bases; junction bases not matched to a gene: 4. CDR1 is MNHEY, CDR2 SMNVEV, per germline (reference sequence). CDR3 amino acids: CASSLWGTSGPDTQYF. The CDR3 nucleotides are TGTGCCAGCAGTTTATGGGGGACTAGCGGACCAGATACGCAGTATTTT.

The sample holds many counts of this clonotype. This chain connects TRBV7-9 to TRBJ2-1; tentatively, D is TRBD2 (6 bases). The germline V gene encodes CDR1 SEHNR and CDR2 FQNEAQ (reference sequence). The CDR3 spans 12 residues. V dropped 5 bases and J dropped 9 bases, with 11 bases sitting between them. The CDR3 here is CASSLLGGEQFF. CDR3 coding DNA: TGTGCCAGCAGCCTGCTGGGGGGTGAGCAGTTCTTC.

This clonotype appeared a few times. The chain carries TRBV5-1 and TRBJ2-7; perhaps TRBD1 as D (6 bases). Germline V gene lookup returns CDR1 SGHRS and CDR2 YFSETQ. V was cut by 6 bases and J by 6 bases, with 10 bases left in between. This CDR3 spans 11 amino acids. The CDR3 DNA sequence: TGCGCCAGCAAGGGGGAGAGCGAGCAGTACTTC. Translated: CASKGESEQYF.

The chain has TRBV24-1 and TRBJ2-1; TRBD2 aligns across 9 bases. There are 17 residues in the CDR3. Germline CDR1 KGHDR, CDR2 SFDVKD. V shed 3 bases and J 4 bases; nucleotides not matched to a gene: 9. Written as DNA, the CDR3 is TGTGCCACCAGTGATGATAGGGACACTAGCGGGTACAATGAGCAGTTCTTC. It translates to CATSDDRDTSGYNEQFF.

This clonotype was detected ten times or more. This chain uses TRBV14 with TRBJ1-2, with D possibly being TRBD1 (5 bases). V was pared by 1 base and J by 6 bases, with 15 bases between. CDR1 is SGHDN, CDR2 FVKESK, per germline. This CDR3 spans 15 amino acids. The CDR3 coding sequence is TGTGCCAGCAGCCAAGTTAGGGGAGGCGTGGATGGCTACACCTTC. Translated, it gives CASSQVRGGVDGYTF.